This TCR beta chain was sequenced in a study of control samples from healthy donors and cancer patients. Profiling relied on immunoSEQ multiplex PCR, and the TCRdb table lists in-frame clones only, not all of them. The repertoire holds about 95,000 clones, over 80% seen once, with approximately 20% in the top ten. The CDR3 sequence is 15 residues long. Per the germline V gene, CDR1 is KGHDR and CDR2 is SFDVKD. Trimming left V 3 bases short and J 0 bases short, with 8 bases between. The TCR comes from a young man in good health. The rearrangement joins TRBV24-1 to TRBJ1-5; D uncertain. Sequenced input: blood. Here the CDR3 DNA reads TGTGCCACCAGTGATAAGGTTGATAGCAATCAGCCCCAGCATTTT. It codes for CATSDKVDSNQPQHF.